This entry concerns a single TCR beta chain. Only a few counts were recorded for this clonotype. Its recognized antigen is unknown. Base-call qualities are not available, and no considerably larger clone is one nucleotide away. This sample is drawn from a study of identical twins (TCRdb year 2016). About the full investigation: TCR alpha and beta repertoires from monozygotic twins, unrelated adults of various ages and cord blood were deep-sequenced to test whether fetal clonotypes persist. To rule out contamination, the twin experiments were replicated at different times with different library preparation protocols. The investigation overall reported the following: Invariant T cells such as MAIT and iNKT could partly confound zero-insertion analyses, although diverse VJ usage argued against such confounding for most clonotypes. In beta out-of-frame sequences, excess twin sharing was weaker, because having fewer shared sequences lowered the signal-to-noise ratio. Out-of-frame TCR alpha sequences shared between twins showed an excess of low generation-probability sequences compared with coincidental sharing between unrelated individuals. Because the same donors could not be followed over many years, the conclusions relied on cross-sectional statistical analysis. In monozygotic twins, recombination models systematically underestimated out-of-frame TCR alpha sharing, but the models matched the sharing seen between unrelated individuals. Fewer insertions were carried by abundant cord blood beta clonotypes; a weaker similar trend was observed in young adult naive repertoires, while no such trend was observed in memory repertoires.

Taken from the germline V gene, the CDR1 and CDR2 loops are MNHEY and SVGAGI. The CDR3 measures 11 amino acids from cysteine to phenylalanine. Just CDR3 DNA is preserved here, 33 bases in frame from base 1. Trimming costs V 6 bases and J 6 bases, and their ends lie 5 bases apart. All donors were healthy Caucasians. Three pairs of female monozygotic twins, all aged roughly 18 to 29 years, made up the twin cohort. Peripheral blood mononuclear cells were the source from which RNA for the TCR libraries was isolated. The library was made by 5' RACE. The instrument was an Illumina HiSeq 2000. Template switching added a universal primer binding site, and the final cDNA carried a unique molecular identifier that allowed TCR cDNA molecules to be counted accurately. Specific primers in the conserved constant-segment region were used to synthesize first-strand cDNA for the TCR alpha and beta chains. To control for contamination, each cDNA library was double barcoded with a SMART-Mk sample barcode plus Illumina barcodes. TruSeq adapter sequences along with Illumina sample barcodes were introduced in two successive PCR steps. TCR alpha and beta cDNA libraries were sequenced on the Illumina HiSeq platform with custom primers. Per the original workflow: MiGEC processed the raw reads to extract unique molecular identifiers, while MiXCR was used to determine the CDR3 positions. For each individual, recombination models were inferred using an EM algorithm with the repgenHMM and IGoR tools. The tcR package in R was used for shared clonotype analysis, with sharing normalized by the product of cloneset sizes. To study raw recombination without the effects of thymic and clonal selection, out-of-frame nonproductive sequences were analyzed. The public reads were reanalyzed by TCRdb: fastp trimming at Q25, MiXCR alignment, in-frame beta chains only. All rows with the same CDR3 protein become a single entry with the most common DNA and genes. These V and J calls rely on TCRdb rather than the paper's analysis. A total of fewer than 800,000 distinct CDR3 sequences appear in this sample, roughly 7.2% of them only once. In total, the top ten clones hold about 1.6% of the sample.

These data were likewise used in another study, on yellow fever vaccine responses in identical twins. That second report states: The authors reported that the T cell response to vaccination in identical twins appeared partly convergent and partly personalized. In the study, vaccine-responding T cell clones were precisely tracked in identical twins.

The chain uses TRBV6-5 and TRBJ1-4; the D segment cannot be called with confidence. Sequenced sample: PBMCs. This receptor was obtained from a woman younger than 30 in good health. The CDR3 reads CASRAHEKLFF. Read as DNA, the sequence is TGTGCCAGCAGAGCCCATGAAAAACTGTTTTTT.